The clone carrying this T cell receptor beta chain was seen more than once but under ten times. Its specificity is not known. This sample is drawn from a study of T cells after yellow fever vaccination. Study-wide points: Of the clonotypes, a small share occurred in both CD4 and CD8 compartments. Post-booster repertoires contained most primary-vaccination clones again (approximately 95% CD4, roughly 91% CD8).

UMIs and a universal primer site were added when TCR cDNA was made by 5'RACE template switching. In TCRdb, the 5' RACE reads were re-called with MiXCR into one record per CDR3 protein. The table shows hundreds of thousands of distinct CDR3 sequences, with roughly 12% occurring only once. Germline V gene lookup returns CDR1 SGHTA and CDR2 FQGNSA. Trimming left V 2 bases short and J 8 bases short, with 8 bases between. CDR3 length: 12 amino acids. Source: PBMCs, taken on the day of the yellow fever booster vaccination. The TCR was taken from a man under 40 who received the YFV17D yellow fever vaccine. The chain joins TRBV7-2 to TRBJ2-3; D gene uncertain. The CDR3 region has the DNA TGTGCCAGCAGCTTATCCGATATTACGCAGTATTTT. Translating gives CASSLSDITQYF.